Below, 17 T cell receptor beta chains from the same sample are listed, as sequenced in a study of T cell responses to AZD1222 COVID-19 vaccine. Sequencing used immunoSEQ multiplex PCR; TCRdb keeps in-frame clones, though not all of them. The sample holds over 60,000 clones; under 90% are singletons and the top ten take around 15%. The sequenced sample was peripheral blood, obtained 28 days after the second AZD1222 dose. The receptors shown here come from an adult who received the AZD1222 COVID-19 vaccine.

The chain uses TRBV29-1 and TRBJ2-7, with D perhaps matching TRBD1 (6 bases). The CDR3 is 13 residues long. With 4 bases removed from V and 5 bases from J, the gap between germline ends came to 15 bases. CDR1 SQVTM and CDR2 ANQGSEA come from the germline V gene. DNA for the CDR3: TGCAGCGTTGTCCCGGACAGTTCCAACGAGCAGTACTTC. Its translation: CSVVPDSSNEQYF.

V gene TRBV4-3 combines with J gene TRBJ1-2, with 7 nucleotides matching TRBD1. V lost 4 bases to trimming and J lost 4 bases; unmatched junction nucleotides: 9. Germline CDR1 and CDR2: LGHNA and YSLEER. The CDR3 runs 15 residues. DNA for the CDR3: TGCGCCAGCAGCCCCGACAGGGTAACCCCCTATGGCTACACCTTC. Protein product: CASSPDRVTPYGYTF.

This clone was counted a single time. The V call is TRBV6-5, the J call TRBJ2-4; D may correspond to TRBD1 or TRBD2 (5 bases each). CDR3 length equals 16 residues. Between the trimmed V and J ends, which lost 0 bases and 4 bases, there was a span of 13 bases. Germline V gene data show CDR1 as MNHEY and CDR2 as SVGAGI. CDR3 in DNA: TGTGCCAGCAGTTACTCGTGGCAGGGCGGGAAAAACATTCAGTACTTC. It codes for CASSYSWQGGKNIQYF.

On this clone itself: The junction shows a germline mismatch at one end, possibly a read error. The V call is TRBV7-7, the J call TRBJ2-1; 10 positions match TRBD2. The length of the CDR3 is 16 residues. Germline loops: CDR1 SSHAT, CDR2 FNYEAQ (reference sequence). CDR3: CASSPARTSGNNEQFF. As DNA, the CDR3 is TGTGCTAGCAGCCCTGCCCGGACTAGCGGAAACAATGAGCAGTTCTTC.

This clone was detected a few times. The CDR3 nucleotides are TGTGCCAGCAGCTCGGACAGCATCTCTGGAAACACCATATATTTT. It encodes CASSSDSISGNTIYF. This sequence joins TRBV7-6 and TRBJ1-3, with D perhaps TRBD1 (6 bases). The CDR3 has 15 residues. V was trimmed by 4 bases and J by 0 bases, leaving 10 bases between them. Germline CDR1 SGHVS, CDR2 FNYEAQ.

The rearrangement uses TRBV7-9 and TRBJ2-2; no reliable D call. Trimming pared 5 bases from V and 1 base from J, leaving 11 bases between. Germline CDR1 reads SEHNR; CDR2 reads FQNEAQ (reference sequence). CDR3 length: 15 residues. The CDR3 here is CASSVTGMNTGELFF. The CDR3 nucleotides read TGTGCCAGCAGCGTTACGGGTATGAACACCGGGGAGCTGTTTTTT.

The chain recombines TRBV7-9 with TRBJ2-7, with 8 bases aligning to TRBD1. CDR1 and CDR2 (germline): SEHNR, FQNEAQ (reference sequence). CDR3 length: 16 amino acids. The V segment lost 5 bases and the J segment 1 base; nucleotides outside the gene matches: 10. DNA of the CDR3: TGTGCCAGCAGCCCTCTCCCCGGACAGGGTTCCTACGAGCAGTACTTC. This translates into CASSPLPGQGSYEQYF. Complete variable domain (other parts from reference TRBV7-9 and TRBJ2-7): DTGVSQNPRHKITKRGQNVTFRCDPISEHNRLYWYRQTLGQGPEFLTYFQNEAQLEKSRLLSDRFSAERPKGSFSTLEIQRTEQGDSAMYLCASSPLPGQGSYEQYFGPGTRLTVT.

This chain uses TRBV18 with TRBJ2-5, with D hard to call. The CDR3 totals 13 residues. V was cut by 3 bases and J by 5 bases, with 10 bases left in between. CDR1 and CDR2 (germline): KGHSH, LQKENI. CDR3 amino acids: CASSPARGETQYF. CDR3 sequence (DNA): TGTGCCAGCTCACCGGCTCGCGGCGAGACCCAGTACTTC. Looking up the rest from reference TRBV18 and TRBJ2-5 gives the full variable domain: NAGVMQNPRHLVRRRGQEARLRCSPMKGHSHVYWYRQLPEEGLKFMVYLQKENIIDESGMPKERFSAEFPKEGPSILRIQQVVRGDSAAYFCASSPARGETQYFGPGTRLLVL.

The chain carries TRBV28 and TRBJ2-3; unclear D gene. The CDR3 loop spans 15 amino acids. The V gene lost 5 bases and the J gene lost 1 base, with 13 bases spanning the gap. Germline values: CDR1 MDHEN, CDR2 SYDVKM. CDR3 amino acids: CASSPIFGGTDTQYF. The CDR3 coding sequence is TGTGCCAGCAGTCCAATTTTTGGGGGCACAGATACGCAGTATTTT.

The rearrangement uses TRBV7-6 and TRBJ2-5, with D tentatively TRBD2 (5 bases). Germline loops: CDR1 SGHVS, CDR2 FNYEAQ. Trimming removed 5 bases from V and 2 bases from J, with 15 bases in between. This CDR3 is 15 amino acids long. This chain's CDR3 is CASSPTSGLQETQYF. In DNA form, the CDR3 reads TGTGCCAGCAGCCCTACTAGTGGGTTACAAGAGACCCAGTACTTC.

This rearrangement joins TRBV2 to TRBJ2-7, with D maybe TRBD2 (5 bases). Trimming shortened V by 4 bases and J by 5 bases, and 18 bases separated the two germline ends. This CDR3 comprises 15 residues. Germline V gives CDR1 SNHLY, CDR2 FYNNEI. Here the CDR3 DNA reads TGTGCCAGCAGTGTCCCAGGACTCCGTCACGACGAGCAGTACTTC. Amino acid sequence: CASSVPGLRHDEQYF.

The rearrangement joins TRBV13 to TRBJ2-5; D might be TRBD1 or TRBD2, each matching 6 bases. Trimming removed 4 bases at V and 5 bases at J, with 11 bases between. Looked up from germline, CDR1 is PRHDT and CDR2 is FYEKMQ (reference sequence). This CDR3 is 13 amino acids long. The DNA for the CDR3 is TGTGCCAGCAGCTACTCGGGGGCCGAGACCCAGTACTTC. It specifies CASSYSGAETQYF.

The genes are TRBV10-3 and TRBJ2-5; D remains ambiguous. The CDR3 is 13 amino acids. The ends were cut back, 10 bases at V and 2 bases at J, with 14 bases in the middle. Germline values: CDR1 ENHRY, CDR2 SYGVKD. DNA of the CDR3: TGTGCCACGAGGAATGAACGACAAGAGACCCAGTACTTC. Translation: CATRNERQETQYF.

This rearrangement joins TRBV6-2 or TRBV6-3 to TRBJ2-2, with D possibly TRBD1 on 5 matching bases. Per germline, CDR1 MNHEY and CDR2 SVGEGT. Between the trimmed V and J ends, which lost 5 bases and 2 bases, there was a span of 12 bases. This CDR3 region has 15 residues. Here the CDR3 reads CASSPLDSNTGELFF. CDR3 in DNA: TGTGCCAGCAGTCCCCTTGACAGCAACACCGGGGAGCTGTTTTTT.

The gene calls are TRBV3-1 (or the pseudogene TRBV3-2) and TRBJ1-2; tentative D call: TRBD1 (5 bases). Germline CDR1 reads LGHDT; CDR2 reads YNNKEL (reference sequence). V lost 5 bases, J lost 3 bases, and 10 bases lay in between. The CDR3 length is 13 residues. The CDR3 DNA is TGTGCCAGCAGCGAGGGGCTGGACTATGGCTACACCTTC. This translates into CASSEGLDYGYTF.

The J gene is TRBJ1-6, the V gene TRBV3-1 (or the pseudogene TRBV3-2), with D possibly being TRBD1 (6 bases). Germline values: CDR1 LGHDT, CDR2 YNNKEL (reference sequence). Between the trimmed V and J ends, which lost 1 base and 6 bases, there was a span of 13 bases. CDR3 length: 16 residues. CDR3 nucleotide sequence: TGTGCCAGCAGCCAAGGTCTGGGGGCTCGTAATTCACCCCTCCACTTT. Encoded protein: CASSQGLGARNSPLHF.

The chain combines TRBV3-1 (or the pseudogene TRBV3-2) with TRBJ2-1; D is undetermined. Germline CDR1 and CDR2: LGHDT and YNNKEL (reference sequence). This CDR3 has 13 residues. V was pared by 4 bases and J by 5 bases, with 9 bases between. Here the CDR3 reads CASSPTSDNEQFF. The CDR3 bases are TGTGCCAGCAGCCCGACCTCTGACAATGAGCAGTTCTTC.